The clone carrying this T cell receptor (beta chain) was observed a single time. In the original processing: By means of reference gene primer amplification, nucleated cell counts were estimated. Profiling relied on immunoSEQ multiplex PCR, and the TCRdb table lists in-frame clones only, not all of them. V, J and clone size are taken as reported in that table, and D and trimming were inferred from the DNA itself. The top ten hold 14% of the sample, which has some 190,000 clones, about 80% seen once. These data come from a study of blood T cell repertoires in COVID-19. As for the study in general: The study drew acute and convalescent COVID-19 samples from the United States, Italy and Spain. From T cells, B-cell-depleted T cells, or PBMCs came the material, which was cDNA or gDNA.

Germline CDR1 MDHEN, CDR2 SYDVKM. This CDR3 has 15 amino acids. The V and J ends lost 11 bases and 4 bases, in that order; junction bases with no gene match: 14. V gene TRBV28 combines with J gene TRBJ2-1, with 7 bases identical to TRBD2. This TCR derives from a man aged 55 to 70 who had been exposed to COVID-19. The sequenced sample was PBMCs or T cells enriched from blood (not recorded which). The CDR3 sequence: CAHCPASGFYNEQFF. CDR3 sequence (DNA): TGTGCCCATTGCCCGGCTAGCGGATTTTACAATGAGCAGTTCTTC. Based on the CDR3 plus reference TRBV28 and TRBJ2-1, the full variable domain is DVKVTQSSRYLVKRTGEKVFLECVQDMDHENMFWYRQDPGLGLRLIYFSYDVKMKEKGDIPEGYSVSREKKERFSLILESASTNQTSMYLCAHCPASGFYNEQFFGPGTRLTVL.